This T cell receptor beta chain was sequenced during a study of cytomegalovirus exposure and HLA in healthy donors. Study-level information: Inside one of the first data releases sat around 85 million unique TCRs taken from HLA-typed donors. Study conclusions and caveats: Productive rates of about 87% or about 30% were seen for most TCR beta V segments in an earlier analysis. Associated with cytomegalovirus, according to the listing, were 170 or so TCR beta chains.

It was healthy bone marrow donors who served as donors. The PCR ran on 60 Vbeta and 13 Jbeta primers. Sequencing was performed with immunoSEQ multiplex PCR; in TCRdb, only in-frame clones are kept and a portion is missing. The sample has 93,000 or so clones; around 61% are singletons. Remarks on this clone: Its specificity is unknown.

CDR3 size: 14 residues. Germline assignment: CDR1 SGHNT and CDR2 YYREEE (reference sequence). V gave up 1 base and J gave up 6 bases, with 11 bases separating them. The chain carries TRBV5-4 and TRBJ1-3, with D uncertain. The sequenced sample consisted of PBMCs. The sequence was obtained from a woman in her forties or fifties in good health and CMV-seronegative. The CDR3 loop reads CASSLYSIENTIYF. CDR3 DNA: TGTGCCAGCAGCTTGTATAGTATTGAAAACACCATATATTTT.